Listed here are 20 T cell receptor beta chains from one sample, sequenced in a study of memory CD4+ T cells and cytomegalovirus serostatus. The sort gate was single viable CD3+CD4+CD8-CD45RO+ cells for memory CD4+ T cells. Assay used: immunoSEQ multiplex PCR; TCRdb lists only in-frame clones, some missing. This sample carries 40,000 to 45,000 clones, 76% of them seen once, and the ten largest clones take 1.5% to 2.5%. Input material: memory CD4+ T cells from blood. These receptor sequences come from an adult in good health and CMV-seronegative.

J is TRBJ2-5 and V is TRBV5-1, with 12 bases that match TRBD1. The CDR3 contains 15 residues. The trim removed 4 bases at V and 4 bases at J, leaving 5 bases unmatched. Germline lookup yields CDR1 SGHRS and CDR2 YFSETQ. CDR3 in DNA: TGCGCCAGCAGCCGGGGACAGGGGGCATCAGAGACCCAGTACTTC. This codes for CASSRGQGASETQYF. The full variable domain, its missing parts supplied by reference TRBV5-1 and TRBJ2-5, is KAGVTQTPRYLIKTRGQQVTLSCSPISGHRSVSWYQQTPGQGLQFLFEYFSETQRNKGNFPGRFSGRQFSNSRSEMNVSTLELGDSALYLCASSRGQGASETQYFGPGTRLLVL.

This clone was seen just once. V usage is TRBV10-3 and J usage is TRBJ2-3, with D maybe TRBD2 (5 bases). Trimming took off 10 bases at V and 2 bases at J, with 16 bases between the two ends. The CDR3 is made up of 14 amino acids. The V gene's germline CDR1 is ENHRY and CDR2 SYGVKD. The CDR3 region has the DNA TGTGCCACCAGGCACAGCGGACTCACAGATACGCAGTATTTT. This translates into CATRHSGLTDTQYF.

The V and J genes are TRBV18 and TRBJ2-7, with D perhaps matching TRBD2 (5 bases). Germline-derived CDR1 and CDR2 are KGHSH and LQKENI. The CDR3 extends over 14 amino acids. The V and J ends lost 3 bases and 4 bases respectively, with 13 bases between them. CDR3 residues: CASSPMRSGYEQYF. CDR3 bases: TGTGCCAGCTCACCGATGAGGTCGGGATACGAGCAGTACTTC.

The gene calls are TRBV7-2 and TRBJ2-1, with 15 positions matching TRBD2. The CDR3 loop spans 17 amino acids. CDR1 is SGHTA and CDR2 is FQGNSA in the germline V gene. V lost 5 bases and J lost 6; bases outside the gene matches: 8. CDR3 nucleotides: TGTGCCAGCAGCCTTCGGACTAGCGGGGGGGCAAGCAATGAGCAGTTCTTC. Translating it yields CASSLRTSGGASNEQFF.

V gene TRBV6-5 combines with J gene TRBJ2-5; maybe TRBD2 (6 bases). CDR1 and CDR2 (germline): MNHEY, SVGAGI. The CDR3 is 12 amino acids. Trimming pared 5 bases from V and 7 bases from J, leaving 11 bases between. The CDR3 nucleotides are TGTGCCAGCAGTGGGCTCGGGGGGACCCAGTACTTC. Protein product: CASSGLGGTQYF.

The CDR3 region is CASSLGVTDTQYF. The CDR3 bases are TGTGCCAGCAGCTTGGGTGTTACAGATACGCAGTATTTT. The rearrangement uses TRBV7-3 and TRBJ2-3; D not resolved. Trimming removed 3 bases from V and 3 bases from J, with 7 bases in between. The CDR3 length is 13 residues. Germline loops: CDR1 SGHTA, CDR2 FQGTGA.

This clone was detected only once. The chain carries TRBV7-9 and TRBJ1-4, with D tentatively TRBD1 (5 bases). The germline V gene has CDR1 SEHNR and CDR2 FQNEAQ (reference sequence). The CDR3 sequence is 15 residues long. Between the trimmed V and J ends, which lost 7 bases and 0 bases, there was a span of 12 bases. In DNA, the CDR3 is TGTGCCAGCACCCCGGGGGACTCAACTAATGAAAAACTGTTTTTT. Translation: CASTPGDSTNEKLFF.

CDR3 region: CSVEGGYTDTQYF. The CDR3 nucleotides are TGCAGCGTTGAAGGCGGCTACACAGATACGCAGTATTTT. The rearrangement joins TRBV29-1 to TRBJ2-3; D remains unclear. Deletions cut 1 base from V and 2 bases from J, with 7 bases between. Germline CDR1 SQVTM, CDR2 ANQGSEA. This CDR3 spans 13 amino acids.

J is TRBJ1-3 and V is TRBV29-1; D is unresolved. The V and J ends lost 7 bases and 0 bases respectively, with 10 bases between them. Germline CDR1 reads SQVTM; CDR2 reads ANQGSEA. This CDR3 region has 13 residues. CDR3 nucleotides: TGCAGCGCCGCTACGAACTCTGGAAACACCATATATTTT. Residues: CSAATNSGNTIYF.

The chain employs TRBV2 and TRBJ2-7; TRBD1 aligns across 7 bases. The CDR3 extends over 13 amino acids. The germline gives CDR1 SNHLY, CDR2 FYNNEI. With V trimmed by 5 bases and J by 4 bases, 5 bases remained unmatched. This CDR3 reads CASSLTGRYEQYF. As DNA, the CDR3 is TGTGCCAGCAGTTTGACAGGGCGTTACGAGCAGTACTTC.

This clone appeared a single time. The rearrangement joins TRBV19 to TRBJ1-1; 7 positions match TRBD1. The V gene's germline CDR1 is LNHDA and CDR2 SQIVND (reference sequence). Germline trimming cut 5 bases from V and 3 bases from J; bases unmatched to any gene: 6. The CDR3 consists of 14 residues. CDR3 in DNA: TGTGCCAGTAGTCCTGACGACAGGGACACTGAAGCTTTCTTT. The encoded protein is CASSPDDRDTEAFF.

The chain is built from TRBV30 and TRBJ2-2, with 13 bases aligning to TRBD2. With V trimmed by 3 bases and J by 5 bases, 0 bases remained unmatched. The CDR3 has 14 residues. CDR1 and CDR2 (germline): GTSNPN, SVGIG (reference sequence). This chain's CDR3 is CAWRTSGGTGELFF. The CDR3 nucleotides are TGTGCCTGGAGGACTAGCGGGGGGACCGGGGAGCTGTTTTTT.

V gene TRBV11-2 combines with J gene TRBJ2-1; 9 nucleotides align to TRBD1. V was clipped by 0 bases and J by 3 bases; unmatched bases: 9. The length of the CDR3 is 18 residues. Germline assignment: CDR1 SGHAT and CDR2 FQNNGV. CDR3 protein: CASSLDSRPGQGYNEQFF. The CDR3 region has the DNA TGTGCCAGCAGCTTAGACTCCCGCCCGGGACAGGGCTACAATGAGCAGTTCTTC.

The V gene is TRBV30, the J gene TRBJ2-5; 10 bases line up with TRBD2. This CDR3 spans 14 amino acids. Germline V gives CDR1 GTSNPN, CDR2 SVGIG (reference sequence). V was clipped by 2 bases and J by 3 bases; unmatched bases: 3. The CDR3 sequence is CAWSRTSGKETQYF. The DNA for the CDR3 is TGTGCCTGGAGTCGGACTAGCGGAAAAGAGACCCAGTACTTC. The whole variable domain, remainder taken from reference TRBV30 and TRBJ2-5, is SQTIHQWPATLVQPVGSPLSLECTVEGTSNPNLYWYRQAAGRGLQLLFYSVGIGQISSEVPQNLSASRPQDRQFILSSKKLLLSDSGFYLCAWSRTSGKETQYFGPGTRLLVL.

The chain recombines TRBV10-3 with TRBJ2-3, with 7 bases that match TRBD1. Germline CDR1 and CDR2: ENHRY and SYGVKD. After removal of 4 bases from V and 1 base from J, the junction contained 8 bases not matched to a gene. CDR3 size: 16 residues. The CDR3 nucleotides read TGTGCCATCAGTGCGAGGGACAGCTCCGGCACAGATACGCAGTATTTT. This sequence encodes CAISARDSSGTDTQYF.

V usage is TRBV7-8 and J usage is TRBJ1-3, with D tentatively TRBD1 (5 bases). From germline, CDR1 is SGHVS and CDR2 FQNEAQ. With 5 bases removed from V and 4 bases from J, the gap between germline ends came to 15 bases. This CDR3 contains 15 residues. The CDR3 nucleotides read TGTGCCAGCAGCCGCTCCGGGACGGAAGGAAACACCATATATTTT. This gives the protein CASSRSGTEGNTIYF.

The chain links TRBV11-3 to TRBJ1-1; D unresolved. Germline-derived CDR1 and CDR2 are SGHNT and YENEEA. The ends were cut back, 1 base at V and 0 bases at J, with 9 bases in the middle. The CDR3 is 15 residues long. The CDR3 DNA follows: TGTGCCAGCAGCTTAGGGTTGCGCATGAACACTGAAGCTTTCTTT. Translation gives CASSLGLRMNTEAFF.

This clone is a singleton in its sample. The rearrangement joins TRBV5-4 to TRBJ1-6, with D perhaps TRBD1 (5 bases). CDR1 is SGHNT, CDR2 YYREEE, per germline (reference sequence). Trimming pared 4 bases from V and 9 bases from J, leaving 17 bases between. The CDR3 loop spans 15 amino acids. The CDR3 bases are TGTGCCAGCAGCCTTACAGGTCGTGGGCCTTCACCCCTCCACTTT. Protein: CASSLTGRGPSPLHF.

The chain recombines TRBV21-1 with TRBJ2-5; the table's D call of TRBD2 was not tested on the DNA. TRBV21-1 is a pseudogene. The CDR3 spans 13 residues. CDR3 amino acids: CASSKGGEKTQYF. For the CDR3, the DNA is TGTGCCAGCAGCAAAGGCGGGGAAAAGACCCAGTACTTC.

The rearrangement links TRBV6-1 to TRBJ1-6; D uncertain. Germline CDR1 reads MNHNS; CDR2 reads SASEGT. CDR3 length equals 17 residues. V was pared by 2 bases and J by 0 bases, with 11 bases between. CDR3 loop: CASSETTPSSYNSPLHF. CDR3 DNA: TGTGCCAGCAGTGAAACGACACCGAGCTCCTATAATTCACCCCTCCACTTT.